The text below deals with one TCR beta chain. The antigen remains unidentified. CFSE-dim autoproliferating and CFSE-high non-proliferating T cells from unstimulated culture were sequenced separately. Replicate wells were pooled after approximately 7 days of stimulus-free culture of fewer than 65 million CFSE-labeled PBMCs. The PBMCs received 0.4 to 0.65 uM CFSE and serum-free culture with no added stimuli. The sample comes from a study of memory B cells and T cells in multiple sclerosis. Study findings and constraints: Normalization was needed because clone-set size differences affected shared clonotype counts.

The table came from immunoSEQ multiplex PCR; TCRdb's copy has only in-frame clones and leaves some out. The top ten clones hold approximately 2.6% of a sample with approximately 32,000 clones, 86% of them seen once. This CDR3 region has 14 residues. Germline V CDR1 and CDR2: SGHDT, YYEEEE. The ends were cut back, 0 bases at V and 2 bases at J, with 8 bases in the middle. The sequenced material came from PBMCs from blood kept in culture. This receptor was taken from a human donor with multiple sclerosis. The chain joins TRBV5-6 to TRBJ1-2; weak D call: TRBD1 (5 bases). CDR3 protein: CASSLGQQNYGYTF. The CDR3 coding sequence is TGTGCCAGCAGCTTGGGACAGCAGAACTATGGCTACACCTTC.